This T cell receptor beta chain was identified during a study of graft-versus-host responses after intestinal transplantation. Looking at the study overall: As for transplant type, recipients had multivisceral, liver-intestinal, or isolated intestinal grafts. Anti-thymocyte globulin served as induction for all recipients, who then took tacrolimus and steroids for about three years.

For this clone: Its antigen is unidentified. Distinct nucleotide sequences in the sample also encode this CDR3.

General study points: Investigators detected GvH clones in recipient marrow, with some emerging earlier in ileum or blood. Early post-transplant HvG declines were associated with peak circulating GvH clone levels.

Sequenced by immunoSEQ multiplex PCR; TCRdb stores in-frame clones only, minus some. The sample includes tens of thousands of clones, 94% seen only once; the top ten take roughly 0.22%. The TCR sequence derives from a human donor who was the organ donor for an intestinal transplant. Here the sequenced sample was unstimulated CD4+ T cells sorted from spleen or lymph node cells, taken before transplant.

CDR3 loop: CASSSQTILRTAPMNTEAFF. CDR3 sequence (DNA): TGTGCCAGCAGCTCGCAGACTATCCTCAGGACAGCGCCAATGAACACTGAAGCTTTCTTT. The chain carries TRBV27 and TRBJ1-1; D is perhaps TRBD1 (6 bases). This CDR3 contains 20 residues. CDR1 is MNHEY and CDR2 is SMNVEV in the germline V gene (reference sequence). The V and J ends lost 6 bases and 0 bases respectively, with 29 bases between them.